Presented here are 30 T cell receptor beta chains from one specimen sequenced in a study of shared clonotypes between healthy human individuals. Assay: immunoSEQ multiplex PCR; the TCRdb copy retains only in-frame clones and omits some. The sample lists some 700,000 clones; around 90% were seen once. Sequenced input: memory CD8+ T cells from PBMCs. Subset of the sample: CD45RO+ cells pooled with CCR7-negative TemRA cells. The receptors stem from a man between 18 and 35 years old in good health. Some clones in this sample may be carry-over from other donors' samples.

The chain employs TRBV4-3 and TRBJ2-1; no firm D call. V lost 0 bases and J lost 7, with 13 bases in between. CDR3 length equals 15 residues. Per the germline V gene, CDR1 is LGHNA and CDR2 is YSLEER. CDR3 DNA: TGCGCCAGCAGCCAAGATTGGAGCAGTTCTAATGAGCAGTTCTTC. Its protein is CASSQDWSSSNEQFF.

In nucleotides, the CDR3 is TGTGCCAGCAGCTCCGGGACAGGGGGCGAGCAGTACTTC. Translating it yields CASSSGTGGEQYF. V usage is TRBV13 and J usage is TRBJ2-7, with 11 bases lining up with TRBD1. The CDR3 has 13 residues. The J segment lost 6 bases and the V segment lost 4 bases, leaving 2 bases of the junction unmatched. Germline assignment: CDR1 PRHDT and CDR2 FYEKMQ (reference sequence).

There are a few counts of this clone. This chain connects TRBV5-6 to TRBJ1-1; 7 nucleotides match TRBD1. With V trimmed by 4 bases and J by 3 bases, 3 bases remained unmatched. CDR1 is SGHDT and CDR2 is YYEEEE in the germline V gene. The CDR3 is made up of 13 amino acids. In DNA, the CDR3 is TGTGCCAGCAGCCTTGGACAGGACACTGAAGCTTTCTTT. Translation: CASSLGQDTEAFF.

The J gene is TRBJ1-1, the V gene TRBV5-1; 7 bases line up with TRBD1. Germline V gives CDR1 SGHRS, CDR2 YFSETQ. CDR3 length: 15 residues. The junction had 6 bases not matched to a gene; V was cut back by 0 bases and J by 4 bases. CDR3 nucleotides: TGCGCCAGCAGCTTGGGTCAAGGGGGCCCCACTGAAGCTTTCTTT. This encodes CASSLGQGGPTEAFF. Together with reference TRBV5-1 and TRBJ1-1, the CDR3 gives the full variable domain: KAGVTQTPRYLIKTRGQQVTLSCSPISGHRSVSWYQQTPGQGLQFLFEYFSETQRNKGNFPGRFSGRQFSNSRSEMNVSTLELGDSALYLCASSLGQGGPTEAFFGQGTRLTVV.

The J gene is TRBJ2-6, the V gene TRBV27; 7 bases are shared with TRBD1. The CDR3 is 17 residues long. Germline V gene data show CDR1 as MNHEY and CDR2 as SMNVEV (reference sequence). With V trimmed by 8 bases and J by 0 bases, 10 bases remained unmatched. The CDR3 region has the DNA TGTGCCAGCGGTACAGGGGCCCCGTTCTCTGGGGCCAACGTCCTGACTTTC. Translated: CASGTGAPFSGANVLTF.

The gene calls are TRBV5-4 and TRBJ1-1; possible D gene TRBD1, 5 bases. CDR1 is SGHNT and CDR2 is YYREEE in the germline V gene (reference sequence). The CDR3 totals 14 residues. The V end was cut by 5 bases, the J end by 7 bases, with 18 bases between. Here the CDR3 reads CASRGPQGSNEAFF. CDR3 bases: TGTGCCAGCAGGGGGCCTCAGGGATCTAATGAAGCTTTCTTT.

The chain links TRBV6-5 to TRBJ2-2; no clear D gene. The CDR3 contains 12 residues. Trimming shortened V by 0 bases and J by 6 bases, and 2 bases separated the two germline ends. CDR1 is MNHEY and CDR2 is SVGAGI in the germline V gene. DNA for the CDR3: TGTGCCAGCAGTTACTCCGCCGGGGAGCTGTTTTTT. It translates to CASSYSAGELFF.

The V call is TRBV2, the J call TRBJ2-5, with TRBD1 identical over 10 bases. The V and J ends lost 6 bases and 3 bases, in that order; junction bases with no gene match: 4. Germline V lookup: CDR1 SNHLY, CDR2 FYNNEI. The CDR3 spans 14 residues. The CDR3 region is CASRVTGGEETQYF. The DNA for the CDR3 is TGTGCCAGCAGAGTGACAGGGGGCGAAGAGACCCAGTACTTC.

CDR3 DNA sequence: TGTGCCAGCAGCGTCCCACGGGGAGATGGAACAGATACGCAGTATTTT. Translating it yields CASSVPRGDGTDTQYF. The chain combines TRBV9 with TRBJ2-3; maybe TRBD2 (5 bases). Germline V gene lookup returns CDR1 SGDLS and CDR2 YYNGEE. V dropped 2 bases and J dropped 3 bases, with 16 bases sitting between them. The CDR3 contains 16 residues. Supplemented by reference TRBV9 and TRBJ2-3, the full variable domain reads DSGVTQTPKHLITATGQRVTLRCSPRSGDLSVYWYQQSLDQGLQFLIQYYNGEERAKGNILERFSAQQFPDLHSELNLSSLELGDSALYFCASSVPRGDGTDTQYFGPGTRLTVL.

V and J are TRBV14 and TRBJ1-5; perhaps TRBD1 as D (5 bases). Trimming cost V 6 bases and J 3 bases, with 21 bases left between them. Germline V CDR1 and CDR2: SGHDN, FVKESK. CDR3 length equals 17 residues. Written as DNA, the CDR3 is TGTGCCAGCAGACATCCGACTACCGGGACCCACAATCAGCCCCAGCATTTT. Translation gives CASRHPTTGTHNQPQHF.

J is TRBJ1-5 and V is TRBV18; D is uncertain. This CDR3 comprises 12 residues. With 1 base removed from V and 5 bases from J, the gap between germline ends came to 3 bases. Per germline, CDR1 KGHSH and CDR2 LQKENI. CDR3 sequence (DNA): TGTGCCAGCTCACCACGGGATCAGCCCCAGCATTTT. This encodes CASSPRDQPQHF. The full variable domain, with the rest looked up from reference TRBV18 and TRBJ1-5, is NAGVMQNPRHLVRRRGQEARLRCSPMKGHSHVYWYRQLPEEGLKFMVYLQKENIIDESGMPKERFSAEFPKEGPSILRIQQVVRGDSAAYFCASSPRDQPQHFGDGTRLSIL.

V gene TRBV15 combines with J gene TRBJ2-1; D perhaps matches TRBD2 (5 bases). The CDR3 length is 15 residues. Germline CDR1 reads LNHNV; CDR2 reads YYDKDF (reference sequence). Trimming stripped 1 base from V and 7 bases from J, with 14 bases between. CDR3: CATSRVWGEGNEQFF. DNA for the CDR3: TGTGCCACCAGCAGAGTTTGGGGAGAAGGGAATGAGCAGTTCTTC.

The V call is TRBV14, the J call TRBJ2-3; 7 nucleotides line up with TRBD2. V gave up 3 bases and J gave up 1 base; unmatched junction bases: 1. The CDR3 is made up of 14 amino acids. CDR1 and CDR2 (germline): SGHDN, FVKESK. This chain's CDR3 is CASSHSGGTDTQYF. DNA of the CDR3: TGTGCCAGCAGCCACAGCGGGGGCACAGATACGCAGTATTTT.

This chain connects TRBV25-1 to TRBJ2-7; TRBD1 matches at 10 bases. In germline, CDR1 is MGHDK, CDR2 SYGVNS. V lost 8 bases to trimming and J lost 2 bases; unmatched junction nucleotides: 6. The CDR3 has 14 residues. As DNA, the CDR3 is TGTGCCAGCGGGGGACAGGGGACGACCTACGAGCAGTACTTC. Amino acids: CASGGQGTTYEQYF.

This clone turned up a few times. The chain couples TRBV7-9 to TRBJ2-4; TRBD1 agrees at 7 bases. V lost 3 bases and J lost 9; bases outside the gene matches: 14. From germline, CDR1 is SEHNR and CDR2 FQNEAQ (reference sequence). The CDR3 is 16 amino acids. CDR3 in amino acids: CASSLRQGTLMGIQYF. CDR3 coding DNA: TGTGCCAGCAGCTTGAGACAGGGCACCCTAATGGGCATTCAGTACTTC.

The V call is TRBV7-8, the J call TRBJ2-7; the match to TRBD1 covers 7 bases. CDR1 is SGHVS and CDR2 is FQNEAQ in the germline V gene. V gave up 4 bases and J gave up 2 bases; unmatched junction bases: 8. There are 15 residues in the CDR3. Here the CDR3 DNA reads TGTGCCAGCAGCTCATATAGGGACAGCCCCTACGAGCAGTACTTC. This codes for CASSSYRDSPYEQYF.

This clone has more than one count but fewer than ten. For the CDR3, the DNA is TGTGCCAGCAGCAGGACAGGGATGAATCAGCCCCAGCATTTT. Translated: CASSRTGMNQPQHF. The V and J genes are TRBV6-5 and TRBJ1-5, with 8 bases aligning to TRBD1. V gave up 6 bases and J gave up 4 bases; unmatched junction bases: 5. The CDR3 has 14 residues. Germline values: CDR1 MNHEY, CDR2 SVGAGI.

The chain has TRBV9 and TRBJ2-2; 12 bases agree with TRBD2. CDR3 length equals 18 residues. The germline gives CDR1 SGDLS, CDR2 YYNGEE. V dropped 0 bases and J dropped 7; count of bases not matched to a gene: 10. CDR3 amino acids: CASSVARLAGGRGGELFF. The CDR3 DNA reads as TGTGCCAGCAGCGTAGCTCGGCTAGCGGGAGGGCGCGGCGGGGAGCTGTTTTTT.

The chain uses TRBV6-5 and TRBJ1-2; TRBD1 matches 7 bases. The CDR3 length is 15 residues. The germline V gene has CDR1 MNHEY and CDR2 SVGAGI. V was clipped by 2 bases and J by 4 bases; unmatched bases: 7. As DNA, the CDR3 is TGTGCCAGCAGTTACGCGGGACAGTCCTTCTATGGCTACACCTTC. Translating gives CASSYAGQSFYGYTF.

The chain employs TRBV28 and TRBJ1-6; D might be TRBD1 (5 bases). The CDR3 extends over 16 amino acids. Trimming stripped 1 base from V and 10 bases from J, with 17 bases between. Germline V gene sequence: CDR1 MDHEN, CDR2 SYDVKM. CDR3 protein: CASSLYQGLGRSPLHF. As DNA, the CDR3 is TGTGCCAGCAGTTTATATCAGGGACTGGGCAGGTCACCCCTCCACTTT.

The J gene is TRBJ2-7, the V gene TRBV5-1; D is ambiguous. The CDR3 is 14 residues long. Germline CDR1 and CDR2: SGHRS and YFSETQ. Trimming took off 3 bases at V and 3 bases at J, with 13 bases between the two ends. In DNA, the CDR3 is TGCGCCAGCAGCTGGGGTCGCCTTAACTACGAGCAGTACTTC. Translating it yields CASSWGRLNYEQYF.

This chain uses TRBV28 with TRBJ2-1, with D unresolved. The CDR3 is 13 residues long. V shed 6 bases and J shed 5 bases, with 11 bases lying between them. Per germline, CDR1 MDHEN and CDR2 SYDVKM. DNA of the CDR3: TGTGCCAGCAGCCGAGAGGTGGACAATGAGCAGTTCTTC. Protein: CASSREVDNEQFF.

There are a few counts of this clone. The rearrangement joins TRBV4-1 to TRBJ1-1; TRBD1 agrees at 7 bases. The CDR3 is made up of 14 amino acids. The V and J ends lost 4 bases and 0 bases, in that order; junction bases with no gene match: 2. The V gene's germline CDR1 is MGHRA and CDR2 YSYEKL. The CDR3: CASSRDSLNTEAFF. CDR3 DNA: TGCGCCAGCAGCCGGGACAGCTTGAACACTGAAGCTTTCTTT.

The gene calls are TRBV13 and TRBJ1-3; D is undetermined. This CDR3 region has 12 residues. V dropped 4 bases and J dropped 4 bases, with 5 bases sitting between them. Looked up from germline, CDR1 is PRHDT and CDR2 is FYEKMQ (reference sequence). The CDR3 nucleotides read TGTGCCAGCAGCTCCCGAGGAAACACCATATATTTT. This translates into CASSSRGNTIYF.

A word on this clone: With only one base between it and a far larger clone, this is likely a read error. The sample holds other DNA sequences that translate to the same CDR3. The rearrangement uses TRBV7-9 and TRBJ2-1; D gene ambiguous. V gave up 5 bases and J gave up 4 bases, with 6 bases separating them. Per germline, CDR1 SEHNR and CDR2 FQNEAQ (reference sequence). The CDR3 is 12 amino acids. CDR3 sequence (DNA): TGTGCCAGCAGCCTCGGGTACAATGAGCAGTTCTTC. Residues: CASSLGYNEQFF.

CDR3 coding DNA: TGTGCCAGCAGCCCCAACCCTGGGGAGCAGTACTTC. It encodes CASSPNPGEQYF. This rearrangement joins TRBV9 to TRBJ2-7; D is ambiguous. The germline gives CDR1 SGDLS, CDR2 YYNGEE. The CDR3 is 12 amino acids. V lost 4 bases and J 7 bases, leaving 12 bases between the germline ends.

The rearrangement links TRBV18 to TRBJ2-2; D may correspond to TRBD1 or TRBD2 (5 bases each). Germline V gene sequence: CDR1 KGHSH, CDR2 LQKENI. The CDR3 contains 17 residues. Trimming shortened V by 3 bases and J by 2 bases, and 16 bases separated the two germline ends. The CDR3 DNA follows: TGTGCCAGCTCACCTACACCCGGGACGCTCAACACCGGGGAGCTGTTTTTT. Translation: CASSPTPGTLNTGELFF.

V gene TRBV28 combines with J gene TRBJ1-3; D not resolved. The CDR3 length is 13 residues. Trimming took 11 bases from V and 2 from J, leaving 13 bases between them. Germline CDR1 and CDR2: MDHEN and SYDVKM. CDR3 in DNA: TGTGCCCCACTCTATCTGACTGGAAACACCATATATTTT. As protein: CAPLYLTGNTIYF. Variable domain in full (rest from reference TRBV28 and TRBJ1-3): DVKVTQSSRYLVKRTGEKVFLECVQDMDHENMFWYRQDPGLGLRLIYFSYDVKMKEKGDIPEGYSVSREKKERFSLILESASTNQTSMYLCAPLYLTGNTIYFGEGSWLTVV.

The CDR3 loop reads CAWRRATSGSYEQYF. The CDR3 bases are TGTGCCTGGAGGCGTGCGACTAGCGGGAGTTACGAGCAGTACTTC. The rearrangement joins TRBV30 to TRBJ2-7; 12 bases fit TRBD2. The CDR3 is made up of 15 amino acids. The J segment lost 4 bases and the V segment lost 3 bases, leaving 7 bases of the junction unmatched. Germline V gives CDR1 GTSNPN, CDR2 SVGIG (reference sequence).

This clone has a single count. The V and J genes are TRBV5-1 and TRBJ2-1, with D uncertain. V lost 6 bases, J lost 6 bases, and 10 bases lay in between. CDR1 and CDR2 from the germline V gene are SGHRS and YFSETQ. CDR3 size: 12 residues. The CDR3 nucleotides are TGCGCCAGCACCACCGGCTCCAATGAGCAGTTCTTC. Amino acids: CASTTGSNEQFF.